This TCR beta chain is from a study of blood T cell repertoires in COVID-19. Across the whole study: From the United States, Italy and Spain came samples of acute and convalescent COVID-19.

Only in-frame clones appear in the TCRdb table, and some are missing; sequencing was by immunoSEQ multiplex PCR. This table holds about 210,000 clones, around 82% found once. V was pared by 1 base and J by 7 bases, with 9 bases of the junction left unmatched. Germline values: CDR1 SEHNR, CDR2 FQNEAQ (reference sequence). The CDR3 has 16 residues. Sequencing was performed on peripheral blood. This TCR was sampled from a woman in her 70s with acute or convalescent COVID-19. V and J are TRBV7-9 and TRBJ2-4; the match to TRBD1 covers 8 bases. The CDR3 protein is CASSLEAWTGHNIQYF. As DNA, the CDR3 is TGTGCCAGCAGCTTAGAAGCGTGGACAGGGCATAACATTCAGTACTTC.